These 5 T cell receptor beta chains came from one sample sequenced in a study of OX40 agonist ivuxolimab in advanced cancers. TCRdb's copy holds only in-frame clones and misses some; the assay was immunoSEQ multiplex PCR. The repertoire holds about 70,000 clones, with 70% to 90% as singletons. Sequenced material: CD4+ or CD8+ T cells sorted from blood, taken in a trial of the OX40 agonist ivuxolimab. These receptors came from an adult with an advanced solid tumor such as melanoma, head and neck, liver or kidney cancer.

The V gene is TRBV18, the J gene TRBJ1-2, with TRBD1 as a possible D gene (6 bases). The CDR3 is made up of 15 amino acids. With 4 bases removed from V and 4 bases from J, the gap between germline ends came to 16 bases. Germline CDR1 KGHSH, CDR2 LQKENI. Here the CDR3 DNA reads TGTGCCAGCTCACTGGCGGCGGACAGCGTCTATGGCTACACCTTC. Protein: CASSLAADSVYGYTF.

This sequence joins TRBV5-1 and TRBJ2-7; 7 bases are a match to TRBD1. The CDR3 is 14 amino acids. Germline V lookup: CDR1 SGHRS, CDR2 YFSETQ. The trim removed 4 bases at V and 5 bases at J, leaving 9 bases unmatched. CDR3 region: CASSAPTGIHEQYF. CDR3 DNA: TGCGCCAGCAGCGCCCCGACAGGGATCCACGAGCAGTACTTC.

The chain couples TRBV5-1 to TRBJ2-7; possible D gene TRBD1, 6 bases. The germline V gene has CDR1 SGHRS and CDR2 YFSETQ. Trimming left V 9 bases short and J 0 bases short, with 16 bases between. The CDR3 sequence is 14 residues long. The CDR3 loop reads CATSYDRLSYEQYF. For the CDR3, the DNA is TGCGCCACAAGCTACGACAGGCTCTCCTACGAGCAGTACTTC.

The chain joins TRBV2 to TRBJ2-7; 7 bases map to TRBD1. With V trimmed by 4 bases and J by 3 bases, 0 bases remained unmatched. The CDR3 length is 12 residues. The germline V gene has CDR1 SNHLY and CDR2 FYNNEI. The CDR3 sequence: CASSGDSYEQYF. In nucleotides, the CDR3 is TGTGCCAGCAGTGGGGACAGCTACGAGCAGTACTTC.

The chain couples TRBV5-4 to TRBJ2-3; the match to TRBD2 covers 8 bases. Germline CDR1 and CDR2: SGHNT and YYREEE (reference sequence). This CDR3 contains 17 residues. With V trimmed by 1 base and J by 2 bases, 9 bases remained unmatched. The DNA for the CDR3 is TGTGCCAGCAGCTTGTTGGGTAGCGGGACTGACACAGATACGCAGTATTTT. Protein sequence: CASSLLGSGTDTDTQYF.